This TCR beta chain was recovered during a study of OX40 agonist ivuxolimab in advanced cancers. Turning to the overall study: The costimulatory receptor OX40 (CD134) was targeted by ivuxolimab, a fully human IgG2 agonistic monoclonal antibody. Intravenous ivuxolimab was administered to patients every 2 weeks at six dose levels: 0.01, 0.1, 0.3, 1.5, 3 and 10 mg/kg. Of the 50 to 55 dose-escalation patients, hepatocellular carcinoma was present in approximately 20, melanoma in some 15, renal cell carcinoma in 9 and head and neck cancer in 9. A male proportion of roughly 80% and a mean age of 60 years, ranging from about 23 to 90, were recorded for the dose-escalation cohort. Prior anti-PD-1, anti-PD-L1 or anti-CTLA-4 therapy was permitted, and 30% to 45% of dose-escalation patients had received checkpoint inhibitors. Partial responses occurred in three dose-escalation patients: two with cutaneous melanoma and one with hepatocellular carcinoma. Peripheral TCRbeta sequencing was intended to test whether TCR sequence diversity was altered and clonal T-cell expansion was caused by ivuxolimab. The paper reports the monotherapy dose-escalation portion (N of about 47 patients) of the phase I ivuxolimab trial. What the work shows at the level of the full study, not this receptor alone: Clonal expansion of both CD4+ and CD8+ blood T cells was observed from baseline to week 6 at doses 0.1 to 3.0 mg/kg. On average, CD8+ T cells showed more expanded clones than CD4+ T cells after ivuxolimab. In the 0.1-3.0 mg/kg groups, partial responders were among the patients with the lowest normalized peripheral clonal expansion, particularly in CD8+ T cells. Low levels of normalized T-cell clonal expansion were also seen in some patients who did not respond. The antigen specificity of the clonally expanded peripheral T cells was not determined.

Including cysteine and phenylalanine, the CDR3 has 15 amino acids. Of all the DNA, just the CDR3 is kept, 45 bases in frame from base 1. According to the germline V gene, CDR1 reads SGHTA and CDR2 reads FQGNSA. V gives up 5 bases and J gives up 0 bases, and the segment between their germline ends measures 11 bases. For sequencing of the TCRbeta CDR3 region, genomic DNA was extracted from the sorted cells. The immunoSEQ Assay was used for sequencing of TCRbeta CDR3 regions. TCRdb obtained this table from immuneACCESS and retained in-frame rearrangements with V and J assigned. These tables miss some clones; where compared with another copy, unresolved V genes account for less than half of the shortfall, and the remainder is unexplained. The sample records 60,000 to 70,000 clones, roughly 85% of which are singletons. About 1.2% of the sample goes to the ten largest clones. Patients with autoimmune disease history or receiving systemic immunosuppression were excluded from the trial. In every dose cohort, peripheral blood was drawn for TCR sequencing at baseline, cycle 4 day 1, and cycle 7 day 1. Samples were obtained from an open-label, multicenter, first-in-human phase I dose-escalation trial of ivuxolimab. Adults with locally advanced or metastatic melanoma, renal cell, hepatocellular, or head and neck squamous cell carcinoma were enrolled in the trial. CD4+ and CD8+ T cells were sorted separately from peripheral blood before TCR sequencing.

This clone is a singleton in its sample. Its antigen is unknown. No much larger clonotype is one base removed from it; base qualities were not supplied. Other DNA sequences in this sample translate to the same CDR3. Sequenced here: CD4+ or CD8+ T cells sorted from blood, sampled in a trial of the OX40 agonist ivuxolimab. The TCR sequence derives from an adult with an advanced solid tumor such as melanoma, head and neck, liver or kidney cancer. The chain joins TRBV7-2 to TRBJ2-1; no D gene call is confident. The CDR3 sequence is CASSPVTSSYNEQFF. The nucleotides read TGTGCCAGCAGCCCCGTTACGAGCTCCTACAATGAGCAGTTCTTC.